This TCR beta chain comes out of a study of T cells in Graves' hyperthyroidism and ophthalmopathy. Study overall: Before any treatment, at initial diagnosis, peripheral blood was collected.

Ophthalmopathy patients showed a Clinical Activity Score of at least 3, NOSPECS grade of at least 4 and duration under 3 months. For the diagnoses, clinical symptoms, serum thyroxine and TRAb, thyroid ultrasound and orbital computed tomography were used. A word on this clonotype: The antigen remains unidentified.

Germline loops: CDR1 MNHEY, CDR2 SMNVEV (reference sequence). The CDR3 covers 17 residues. V was trimmed by 6 bases and J by 2 bases, leaving 21 bases between them. TCR beta CDR3 regions were amplified from RNA. HTBI primers were the set used in a first-round RT-PCR of the TCR CDR3. MiXCR, run by TCRdb on the multiplex PCR reads, gives a single entry per CDR3 protein. Of hundreds of thousands of distinct CDR3 sequences in the sample, approximately 15% were seen once. Notes on the study in general: Clonotypes that were expanded in thyroid above 0.001 mostly appeared in blood too.

V is TRBV27 and J is TRBJ2-3; D is possibly TRBD2 (5 bases). This receptor was taken from a woman between 35 and 50 years old with Graves' ophthalmopathy. The sequencing sample was made of blood. CDR3 DNA sequence: TGTGCCAGCAGCCCCTGGGAAGCGGCTATTCCCACAGATACGCAGTATTTT. Translating gives CASSPWEAAIPTDTQYF.